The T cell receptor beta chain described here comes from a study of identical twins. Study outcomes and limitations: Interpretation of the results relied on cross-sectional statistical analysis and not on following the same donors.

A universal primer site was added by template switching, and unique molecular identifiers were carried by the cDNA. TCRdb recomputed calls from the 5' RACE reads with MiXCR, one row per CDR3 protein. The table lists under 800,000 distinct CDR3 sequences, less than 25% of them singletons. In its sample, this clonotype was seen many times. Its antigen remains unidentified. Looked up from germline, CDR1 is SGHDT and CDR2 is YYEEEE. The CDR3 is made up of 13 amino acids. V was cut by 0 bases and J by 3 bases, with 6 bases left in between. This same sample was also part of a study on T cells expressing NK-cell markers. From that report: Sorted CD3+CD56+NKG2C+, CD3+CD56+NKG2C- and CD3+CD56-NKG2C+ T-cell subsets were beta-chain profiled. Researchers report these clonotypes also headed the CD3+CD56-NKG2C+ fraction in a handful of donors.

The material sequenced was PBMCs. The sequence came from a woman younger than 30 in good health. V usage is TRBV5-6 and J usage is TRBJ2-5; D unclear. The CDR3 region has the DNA TGTGCCAGCAGCTTGGACAGCGAAGAGACCCAGTACTTC. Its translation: CASSLDSEETQYF.